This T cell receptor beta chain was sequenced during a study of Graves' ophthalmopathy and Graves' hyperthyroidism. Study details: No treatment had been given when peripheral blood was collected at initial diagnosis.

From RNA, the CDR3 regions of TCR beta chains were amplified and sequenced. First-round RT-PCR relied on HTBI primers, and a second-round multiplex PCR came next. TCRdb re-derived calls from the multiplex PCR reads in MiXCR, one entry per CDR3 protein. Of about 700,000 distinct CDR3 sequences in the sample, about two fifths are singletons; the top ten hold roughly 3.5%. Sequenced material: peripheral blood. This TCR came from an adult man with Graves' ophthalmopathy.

The CDR3 DNA reads TGTGCCAGCGAAACCGGGACAGGGACTGAAGCTTTCTTT. This codes for CASETGTGTEAFF. The rearrangement links TRBV10-3 to TRBJ1-1; TRBD1 aligns across 9 bases. In germline, CDR1 is ENHRY, CDR2 SYGVKD. The CDR3 length is 13 residues. The ends lost 10 bases at V and 5 bases at J; junction bases unmatched: 8.